Presented here are 13 T cell receptor beta chains from one specimen sequenced in a study of post-analysis software for immune sequencing data. Findings of the study overall: Relative to controls, patients had five TRBV segments at higher frequency, with TRBV5-6, TRBV5-1 and TRBV20-1 among these.

For these TCRs, the target antigens are not known. Unique molecular identifiers featured in each of the TCR beta cDNA libraries. A single record per CDR3 protein comes from TCRdb applying MiXCR to the PCR reads. The sample contains fewer than 700,000 distinct CDR3 sequences, 44% of which appear only once. Sequencing was carried out using blood. The receptor source for this set is a girl aged 10-17 years with multiple sclerosis.

The chain recombines TRBV12-3 or TRBV12-4 with TRBJ1-4; D is perhaps TRBD1 (6 bases). The CDR3 totals 16 residues. Trimming cost V 6 bases and J 5 bases, with 19 bases left between them. Here the CDR3 DNA reads TGTGCCAGCAGCAAGGGGGACACCCTTTCGAATGAAAAACTGTTTTTT. It yields the protein CASSKGDTLSNEKLFF.

This clonotype appeared a few times. The chain joins TRBV6-6 to TRBJ2-1, with TRBD1 identical over 10 bases. Germline CDR1 reads MNHNY; CDR2 reads SVGAGI (reference sequence). Trimming at V came to 2 bases and at J to 6 bases, leaving 7 bases not matched to a gene. This CDR3 has 16 amino acids. The CDR3 region is CASSYGGQGISNEQFF. Here the CDR3 DNA reads TGTGCCAGCAGTTACGGGGGACAGGGGATCTCCAATGAGCAGTTCTTC.

A few counts support this clonotype. CDR3 bases: TGTGCCAGCAGCCACAGGGCGGAGACCTACGAGCAGTACTTC. Protein: CASSHRAETYEQYF. This chain links TRBV7-2 with TRBJ2-4; weak D call: TRBD1 (6 bases). The tail of the sequence fits TRBJ2-7 better, so the J call may be wrong. The germline V gene encodes CDR1 SGHTA and CDR2 FQGNSA. CDR3 length equals 14 residues.

The chain recombines TRBV4-1 with TRBJ2-5, with D possibly TRBD1 on 5 matching bases. With 0 bases removed from V and 4 bases from J, the gap between germline ends came to 12 bases. Germline-derived CDR1 and CDR2 are MGHRA and YSYEKL. The CDR3 loop spans 15 amino acids. CDR3 in amino acids: CASSQEFSRGETQYF. The CDR3 coding sequence is TGCGCCAGCAGCCAAGAGTTTAGTAGGGGAGAGACCCAGTACTTC.

This clonotype came up a few times. The chain is built from TRBV6-6 and TRBJ2-5; a possible D gene is TRBD1 (5 bases). Germline lookup yields CDR1 MNHNY and CDR2 SVGAGI (reference sequence). V gave up 5 bases and J gave up 5 bases, with 9 bases separating them. This CDR3 is built from 12 residues. The CDR3 sequence is CASSKNRETQYF. The CDR3 coding sequence is TGTGCCAGCAGTAAAAACAGGGAGACCCAGTACTTC.

The sample holds a few counts of this clonotype. The chain carries TRBV7-2 and TRBJ2-5, with 14 bases identical to TRBD2. CDR3 size: 18 residues. V shed 1 base and J 11 bases; nucleotides not matched to a gene: 15. Germline CDR1 SGHTA, CDR2 FQGNSA. The CDR3 nucleotides are TGTGCCAGCAGCTTAGACTGGCGACTAGCGGGGGGGACTGATGAGCAGTACTTC. It yields the protein CASSLDWRLAGGTDEQYF.

The chain is built from TRBV5-1 and TRBJ1-2, with TRBD1 matching over 8 bases. The V gene's germline CDR1 is SGHRS and CDR2 YFSETQ. The ends lost 0 bases at V and 3 bases at J; junction bases unmatched: 4. The length of the CDR3 is 15 residues. As DNA, the CDR3 is TGCGCCAGCAGCTTGGACAAACAGGGGGACTATGGCTACACCTTC. Protein: CASSLDKQGDYGYTF.

The chain joins TRBV7-9 to TRBJ2-1, with TRBD2 as a possible D gene (6 bases). The V end lost 5 bases, the J end lost 5 bases, and 13 bases lay between the germline ends. The CDR3 consists of 14 residues. Germline lookup yields CDR1 SEHNR and CDR2 FQNEAQ (reference sequence). In nucleotides, the CDR3 is TGTGCCAGCAGCGAGCGGACTATCGACAATGAGCAGTTCTTC. It codes for CASSERTIDNEQFF.

This sequence joins TRBV9 and TRBJ1-1; weak D call: TRBD1 (6 bases). CDR3 size: 16 residues. Trimming shortened V by 0 bases and J by 0 bases, and 12 bases separated the two germline ends. Germline lookup yields CDR1 SGDLS and CDR2 YYNGEE. The CDR3 loop is CASSVVGGRMNTEAFF. The CDR3 DNA is TGTGCCAGCAGCGTAGTCGGGGGCAGGATGAACACTGAAGCTTTCTTT.

There are a few counts of this clonotype. The V call is TRBV10-3, the J call TRBJ1-1; D gene unclear. The CDR3 length is 15 residues. The germline V gene encodes CDR1 ENHRY and CDR2 SYGVKD. Trimming removed 0 bases at V and 0 bases at J, with 8 bases between. CDR3 coding DNA: TGTGCCATCAGTGAGTCAGGGCAGTTGAACACTGAAGCTTTCTTT. Amino acid sequence: CAISESGQLNTEAFF.

The J gene is TRBJ2-7, the V gene TRBV6-5; TRBD2 is a possible D gene (5 bases). CDR1 MNHEY and CDR2 SVGAGI come from the germline V gene. This CDR3 has 15 residues. Trimming removed 0 bases at V and 2 bases at J, with 11 bases between. This CDR3 is CASSYSMRAAYEQYF. The CDR3 DNA reads as TGTGCCAGCAGTTACTCGATGAGGGCAGCCTACGAGCAGTACTTC.

This clonotype was observed many times. V is TRBV7-2 and J is TRBJ1-2; a possible D gene is TRBD1 (5 bases). Trimming removed 1 base from V and 7 bases from J, with 13 bases in between. Per the germline V gene, CDR1 is SGHTA and CDR2 is FQGNSA. The CDR3 is made up of 14 amino acids. CDR3 sequence: CASSLDAGSGGYTF. CDR3 sequence (DNA): TGTGCCAGCAGCTTAGATGCAGGGAGCGGTGGCTACACCTTC.

This chain uses TRBV25-1 with TRBJ1-5, with D possibly matching TRBD1 (5 bases). Germline CDR1 reads MGHDK; CDR2 reads SYGVNS. This CDR3 is built from 15 residues. With 3 bases removed from V and 4 bases from J, the gap between germline ends came to 13 bases. This CDR3 is CASSDGPGDNQPQHF. For the CDR3, the DNA is TGTGCCAGCAGTGATGGGCCGGGGGATAATCAGCCCCAGCATTTT.